This T cell receptor (beta chain) appears in the sequencing data of a study of Tregs in tolerant kidney transplant recipients. General study findings and limits: Validation in larger populations is needed because few patients were studied. Biological reproducibility was not directly addressed, but technical replication error appeared minimal.

Unstimulated Tregs (CD4+CD25+CD127-) and CD4+CD25- non-Tregs were sorted from PBMCs. The CDR3 is 15 amino acids. Germline lookup yields CDR1 MNHNS and CDR2 SASEGT. J gave up 5 bases and V 4 bases, and 10 bases lay outside the gene matches. Generated by immunoSEQ multiplex PCR, the TCRdb table keeps only in-frame clones and is missing some. The sample comprises approximately 260,000 clones, roughly 84% of which are singletons, and around 0.68% rests with the top ten. Details on this clone: The antigen is undetermined.

The TCR was taken from a human donor in good health. Material: CD4+ T cells from blood. The genes are TRBV6-1 and TRBJ1-2, with TRBD1 matching 7 bases. CDR3 in amino acids: CASSGGSTGRYGYTF. CDR3 coding DNA: TGTGCCAGCAGTGGAGGTTCGACAGGGCGATATGGCTACACCTTC.